These 8 T cell receptor beta chains originate from one sample sequenced in a study of tumor-infiltrating lymphocytes in oesophageal squamous cell carcinoma. From the PCR reads, TCRdb called clonotypes with MiXCR, one entry per CDR3 protein. The repertoire holds 15,000 to 20,000 distinct CDR3 sequences, with roughly 46% as singletons. Sequencing was done on a sample of blood. All receptors come from a female donor with esophageal squamous cell carcinoma.

V is TRBV12-3 or TRBV12-4 and J is TRBJ2-5; the D gene could be TRBD1 or TRBD2 (5 bases each). The DNA end lines up better with TRBJ2-1; the J call may be wrong. The CDR3 spans 14 residues. The CDR3 sequence is CASRSPGPRDEQFF. The CDR3, as DNA: TGTGCCAGCAGATCTCCGGGGCCGAGGGATGAGCAGTTCTTC.

The chain employs TRBV7-1 and TRBJ2-4; unclear D gene. TRBV7-1 is treated as an ORF (open reading frame) with a function not yet certain. The CDR3 runs to 17 residues. Trimming cost V 3 bases and J 5 bases, with 20 bases left between them. As DNA, the CDR3 is TGTGCCAGCAGCTCCCTACTTCCGACCCTCGGTCAAAACATTCAGTACTTC. It specifies CASSSLLPTLGQNIQYF.

V is TRBV29-1 and J is TRBJ2-3; no definite D call. CDR3 length: 11 residues. The germline V and J ends were trimmed by 2 bases and 5 bases, with 5 bases remaining between them. In germline, CDR1 is SQVTM, CDR2 ANQGSEA. CDR3 DNA sequence: TGCAGCGTTGAATCCGGAGATACGCAGTATTTT. It is translated as CSVESGDTQYF.

This clonotype was found once. A much larger clone differs by one base, so this may be a read error. This sequence joins TRBV4-3 and TRBJ2-1; TRBD2 might be the D (5 bases). Trimming stripped 0 bases from V and 10 bases from J, with 10 bases between. The CDR3 is 13 amino acids. The germline V gene encodes CDR1 LGHNA and CDR2 YSLEER. CDR3 in DNA: TGCGCCAGCAGCCAAGACGCCGCGGGCGAGCAGTTCTTC. Translating gives CASSQDAAGEQFF.

The V gene is TRBV10-2, the J gene TRBJ1-1, with 7 bases that match TRBD2. The closer fit of TRBJ2-2 to the DNA end suggests the J call may be wrong. This CDR3 contains 17 residues. Germline V gene sequence: CDR1 WSHSY, CDR2 SAAADI. The CDR3 DNA sequence: TGCGCCAGCAGTGAGTCGAAGTGGGGGGGTAGAACCGGGGAGCTGTTTTTT. The encoded protein is CASSESKWGGRTGELFF.

The V gene is TRBV6-8, the J gene TRBJ2-5; a weak D match, TRBD1 (6 bases). Deletions cut 6 bases from V and 5 bases from J, with 13 bases between. The CDR3 totals 13 residues. Germline values: CDR1 MNHGY, CDR2 SAAAGT. As DNA, the CDR3 is TGTGCCAGCAGCCTTACAGGGATCGAGACCCAGTACTTC. This sequence encodes CASSLTGIETQYF.

In this sample, this clonotype turned up a few times. The genes are TRBV7-8 and TRBJ2-3; 9 nucleotides align to TRBD2. V shed 3 bases, J shed 0 bases, and the junction held 7 bases outside the gene matches. This CDR3 is built from 17 residues. The germline gives CDR1 SGHVS, CDR2 FQNEAQ. The CDR3 protein is CASSLETSGPSTDTQYF. The DNA of the CDR3 is TGTGCCAGCAGCTTGGAGACTAGCGGCCCAAGCACAGATACGCAGTATTTT.

This chain uses TRBV19 with TRBJ1-5; tentative D call: TRBD1 (5 bases). From germline, CDR1 is LNHDA and CDR2 SQIVND (reference sequence). The V end was cut by 7 bases, the J end by 6 bases, with 13 bases between. This CDR3 is 13 amino acids long. The CDR3 DNA reads TGTGCCAGTATGAGTAGGGGTTTTCAGCCCCAGCATTTT. It specifies CASMSRGFQPQHF. Drawing the rest from reference TRBV19 and TRBJ1-5, the complete variable domain is DGGITQSPKYLFRKEGQNVTLSCEQNLNHDAMYWYRQDPGQGLRLIYYSQIVNDFQKGDIAEGYSVSREKKESFPLTVTSAQKNPTAFYLCASMSRGFQPQHFGDGTRLSIL.